This T cell receptor (beta chain) was identified in a study of T cells in Graves' hyperthyroidism and ophthalmopathy. This clonotype was picked up many times. The antigen is undetermined. V was clipped by 2 bases and J by 1 base; unmatched bases: 8. The CDR3 is made up of 17 amino acids. Germline V lookup: CDR1 MDHEN, CDR2 SYDVKM. Amplification of TCR beta CDR3 regions used RNA as the template. HTBI primers were the set used in a first-round RT-PCR of the TCR CDR3. TCRdb reprocessed the multiplex PCR reads with MiXCR, giving one entry per CDR3 protein. This sample carries fewer than 500,000 distinct CDR3 sequences, approximately 13% of them seen once, and the ten largest clones take less than 25%. Study-wide results and limits: Among thyroid clonotypes expanded above 0.001, most also appeared in blood.

The sequence derives from a man younger than 45 with Graves' hyperthyroidism that later progressed to Graves' ophthalmopathy. The sequenced sample consisted of blood. The J gene is TRBJ2-7, the V gene TRBV28; 10 bases are a match to TRBD1. CDR3 nucleotide sequence: TGTGCCAGCAGTTTAGGATGGGGGACAGGGGTATCCTACGAGCAGTACTTC. Its translation: CASSLGWGTGVSYEQYF.